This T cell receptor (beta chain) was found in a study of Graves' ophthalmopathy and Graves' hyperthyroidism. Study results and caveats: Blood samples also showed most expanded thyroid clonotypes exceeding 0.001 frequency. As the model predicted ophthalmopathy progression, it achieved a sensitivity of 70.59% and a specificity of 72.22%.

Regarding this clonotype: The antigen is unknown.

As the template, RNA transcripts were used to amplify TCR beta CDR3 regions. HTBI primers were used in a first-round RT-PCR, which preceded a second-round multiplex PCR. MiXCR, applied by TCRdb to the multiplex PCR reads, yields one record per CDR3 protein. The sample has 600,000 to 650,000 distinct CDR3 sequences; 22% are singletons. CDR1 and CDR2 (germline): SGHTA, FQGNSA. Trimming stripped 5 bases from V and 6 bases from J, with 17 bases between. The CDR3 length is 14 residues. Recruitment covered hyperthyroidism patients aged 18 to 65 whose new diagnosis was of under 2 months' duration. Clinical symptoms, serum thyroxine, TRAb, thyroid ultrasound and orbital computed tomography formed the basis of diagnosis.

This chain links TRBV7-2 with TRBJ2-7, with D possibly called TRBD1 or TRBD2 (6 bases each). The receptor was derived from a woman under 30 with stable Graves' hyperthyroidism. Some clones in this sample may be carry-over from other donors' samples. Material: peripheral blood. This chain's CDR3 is CASSQVGGQIEQYF. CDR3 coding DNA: TGTGCCAGCAGCCAGGTGGGGGGCCAGATCGAGCAGTACTTC. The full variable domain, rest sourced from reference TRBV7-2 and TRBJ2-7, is GAGVSQSPSNKVTEKGKDVELRCDPISGHTALYWYRQSLGQGLEFLIYFQGNSAPDKSGLPSDRFSAERTGGSVSTLTIQRTQQEDSAVYLCASSQVGGQIEQYFGPGTRLTVT.